The present TCR beta chain was sequenced within a study of ipilimumab plus nivolumab after autologous stem cell transplantation. Study overall: Median doses per patient: 5 ipilimumab, about 8 nivolumab.

This clone was detected only once. This table comes from immunoSEQ multiplex PCR, and its TCRdb copy is limited to in-frame clones, with some not included. Here the sample spans tens of thousands of clones, about 88% being singletons. Starting 14 to 28 days after autologous transplant, ipilimumab 1 mg/kg was given. The clonotype was recovered from a male donor with multiple myeloma. Here the sequenced sample was PBMCs, taken in a trial of ipilimumab plus nivolumab as post-transplant consolidation.

CDR3 sequence reads: CASGLTTGTAIGYTF. The CDR3, as DNA: TGTGCTAGTGGTTTGACGACCGGGACAGCCATAGGCTACACCTTC. The rearrangement joins TRBV12-5 to TRBJ1-2; TRBD1 aligns across 7 bases. The CDR3 contains 15 residues. CDR1 LGHNT and CDR2 FRNRAP come from the germline V gene. V was clipped by 2 bases and J by 8 bases; unmatched bases: 11.